This TCR beta chain was retrieved from a study of blood T cells in healthy people across ages (dated by TCRdb to about 2015). For the study in its entirety: In model experiments, roughly one uniquely barcoded TCR beta cDNA molecule per two T cells was captured by template switching. Age-related changes in TCR beta repertoire diversity were measured in the study by deep sequencing normalized with unique cDNA molecular identifiers. To avoid experimental bias, donors of different ages were randomly spread across the sequencing lanes. Donors were grouped into four age groups: young (average roughly 15 years), middle-aged (less than 40), aged (roughly 67) and long-lived (approximately 75). For two donors (one aged 18 to 30 and one aged 80 or older), the study analyzed two additional independent replicas of 1 million unique cDNA reads from the same blood draw.

The germline V gene sets CDR1 to ENHRY and CDR2 to SYGVKD. At the junction V is shortened by 0 bases and J by 5 bases, with 24 bases in between. Reading from cysteine to phenylalanine, the CDR3 counts 19 amino acids. CDR3 DNA is the only sequence kept; it has 57 bases, read in frame from the first base. The approximately 39 donors, aged 6 to 90 years, were systemically healthy Caucasian individuals from Russia. Approximately 11 milliliters of peripheral blood were drawn from each donor into EDTA-treated Vacutainer tubes. Ficoll-Paque density-gradient centrifugation was used to isolate PBMCs, with at least 6.5 million per sample. Total RNA, at least 6 micrograms per sample, was extracted from PBMCs with Trizol reagent. For every donor, an aliquot of PBMCs went through flow cytometry to measure the percentages of naive CD45RAhigh/CD27high T cells. A word on this clonotype: Its specific antigen is unknown. Within one base of it there is no much larger clone, and no base qualities were kept.

The investigation overall reported the following: Observed TCR beta diversity per million T cells fell roughly linearly with age, and a significant reduction was already apparent by age approximately 41. Because profiling used bulk unsorted PBMCs, naive and antigen-experienced compartments could not be compared conclusively. Because the CMV infection status of the donors was unknown, age-related changes in expanded clonotypes may potentially have been confounded. The long-lived group showed more naive CD4+ T cells, fewer expanded clones and increased TCR diversity than the aged group, suggesting age selection. Observed TCR beta diversity correlated strongly with the percentage of naive T cells measured by flow cytometry. Estimates of total diversity based on one million sequenced T cells were regarded as lower bounds and as underestimates.

Libraries came from 5' RACE. The sequencer listed for this sample is Illumina HiSeq 2500. A second PCR of roughly 7 to 11 cycles was performed with a sample-barcoded 5' primer and a J-beta primer mix. Each TCR beta cDNA molecule received a unique molecular identifier from a template-switch 5' adaptor carrying 12 random nucleotides. Each sample yielded at least 3 million CDR3-containing paired-end reads. First-strand cDNA was synthesized from all RNA with the Mint cDNA synthesis kit, primed by a TRBC-specific oligonucleotide. Following uracil-DNA glycosylase treatment, a first 18-cycle PCR with universal primers M1SS and BC2_uni_R was performed on all cDNA. As for the original processing: Each sample was normalized by randomly selecting 1 million high-quality reads, each carrying a distinct molecular identifier. Instead of being binned into consensus sequences, reads that shared molecular identifiers were thrown out. MiTCR, with a Q25 quality threshold and the strictest error-elimination algorithm, was used for CDR3 identification, clonotype clustering and error correction. A nonparametric unseen species model with Euler transformation was used to estimate lower-bound total TCR beta diversity. The raw public reads went through TCRdb reprocessing: fastp at Q25, MiXCR clone calling, in-frame beta chains kept. CDR3 protein duplicates are merged, each entry listing the most common genes and DNA. TCRdb, not the authors, supplied the V and J calls. This sample has about 1.4 million distinct CDR3 sequences in its table, and approximately 60% of those were observed once. The ten top clones hold approximately 7% of the sample.

Material: blood. The rearrangement joined TRBV10-3 to TRBJ2-3, with a weak D call of TRBD1 (8 bases match). The receptor comes from a man in his late teens or twenties in good health. CDR3 region: CAISESASGQGNSGDTQYF. The DNA reads TGTGCCATCAGTGAGTCGGCTAGCGGACAGGGTAATTCCGGAGATACGCAGTATTTT.